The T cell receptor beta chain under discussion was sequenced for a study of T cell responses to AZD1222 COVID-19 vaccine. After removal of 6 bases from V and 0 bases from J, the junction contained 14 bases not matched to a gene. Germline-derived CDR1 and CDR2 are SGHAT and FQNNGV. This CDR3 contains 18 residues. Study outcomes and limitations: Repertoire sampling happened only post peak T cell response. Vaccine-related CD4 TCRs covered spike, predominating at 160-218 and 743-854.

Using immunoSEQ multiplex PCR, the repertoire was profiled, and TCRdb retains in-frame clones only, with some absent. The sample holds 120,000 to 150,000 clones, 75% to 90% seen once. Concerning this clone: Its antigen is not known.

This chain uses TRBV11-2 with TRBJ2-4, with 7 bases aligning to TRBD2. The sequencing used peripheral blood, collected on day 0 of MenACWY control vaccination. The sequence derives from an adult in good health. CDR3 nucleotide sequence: TGTGCCAGCAGATCAAGCGGACTAGGAGGGCTAGCCAAAAACATTCAGTACTTC. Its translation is CASRSSGLGGLAKNIQYF.